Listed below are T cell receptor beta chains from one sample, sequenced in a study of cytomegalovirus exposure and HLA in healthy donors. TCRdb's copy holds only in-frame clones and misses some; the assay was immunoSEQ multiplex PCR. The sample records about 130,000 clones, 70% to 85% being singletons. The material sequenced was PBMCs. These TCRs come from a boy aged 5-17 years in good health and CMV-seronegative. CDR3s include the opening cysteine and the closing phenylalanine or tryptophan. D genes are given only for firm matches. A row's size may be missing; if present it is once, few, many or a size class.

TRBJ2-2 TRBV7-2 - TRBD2 CASSYSGGANTGELFF TGTGCCAGCAGTTACAGCGGGGGGGCGAACACCGGGGAGCTGTTTTTT
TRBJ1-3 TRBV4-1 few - CASSQEGTLGNTIYF TGCGCCAGCAGCCAGGAGGGGACGCTTGGAAACACCATATATTTT
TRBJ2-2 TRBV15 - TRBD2 CATSREGLAGGISGELFF TGTGCCACCAGCAGGGAGGGACTAGCGGGAGGGATCAGCGGGGAGCTGTTTTTT
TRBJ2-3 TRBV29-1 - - CSVGLPYTDTQYF TGCAGCGTTGGACTTCCCTACACAGATACGCAGTATTTT
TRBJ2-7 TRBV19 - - CASSIAGIGYEQYF TGTGCCAGTAGTATTGCAGGAATTGGGTACGAGCAGTACTTC
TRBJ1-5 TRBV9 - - CASSPEEGRSRNQPQHF TGTGCCAGCAGCCCCGAGGAAGGGAGGTCTCGCAATCAGCCCCAGCATTTT
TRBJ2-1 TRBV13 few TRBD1 CASSLHPGQGADYEQFF TGTGCCAGCAGCTTACACCCGGGACAGGGGGCTGACTATGAGCAGTTCTTC
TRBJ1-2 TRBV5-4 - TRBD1 CASSLGGTGSGYTF TGTGCCAGCAGCTTGGGCGGGACAGGCTCTGGCTACACCTTC
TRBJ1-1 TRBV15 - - CATSRDSRRDTEAFF TGTGCCACCAGCAGAGACAGTCGCCGGGACACTGAAGCTTTCTTT
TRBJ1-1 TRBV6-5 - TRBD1 CASSLDRRSAFF TGTGCCAGCAGTCTGGACAGGCGTTCGGCTTTCTTT
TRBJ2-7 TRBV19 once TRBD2 CASSLAGTYEQYF TGTGCCAGTAGTCTAGCGGGAACCTACGAGCAGTACTTC
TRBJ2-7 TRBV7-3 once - CASSQTGWGNEQYF TGTGCCAGCAGTCAAACAGGGTGGGGTAACGAGCAGTACTTC
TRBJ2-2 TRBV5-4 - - CASSLAPSRVFFGELFF TGTGCCAGCAGCTTGGCCCCTTCCCGGGTTTTTTTCGGGGAGCTGTTTTTT
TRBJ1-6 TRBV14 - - CASSQVVTSSYNSPLHF TGTGCCAGCAGCCAAGTTGTCACAAGCTCCTATAATTCACCCCTCCACTTT
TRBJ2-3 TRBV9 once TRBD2 CASSVELGLAGDTQYF TGTGCCAGCAGCGTAGAACTGGGACTAGCGGGGGATACGCAGTATTTT
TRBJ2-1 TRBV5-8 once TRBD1 CASSRSGQGARGEQFF TGTGCCAGCAGCCGGTCCGGACAGGGGGCGCGGGGTGAGCAGTTCTTC
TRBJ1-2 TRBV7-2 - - CATEVEGGRGGYTF TGTGCCACCGAAGTCGAGGGGGGGCGTGGTGGCTACACCTTC
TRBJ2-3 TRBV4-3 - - CASSQESPGGINTDTQYF TGCGCCAGCAGCCAAGAGTCCCCCGGCGGAATAAACACAGATACGCAGTATTTT
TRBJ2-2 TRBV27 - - CASSPRLGRTGELFF TGTGCCAGCAGTCCCAGACTAGGGCGGACCGGGGAGCTGTTTTTT
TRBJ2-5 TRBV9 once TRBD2 CASSASGGRLETQYF TGTGCCAGCAGCGCGAGCGGGGGGCGGTTGGAGACCCAGTACTTC
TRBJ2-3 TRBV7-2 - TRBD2 CASSLAPTGTSGNWGTQYF TGTGCCAGCAGCTTAGCGCCCACCGGGACTAGCGGGAACTGGGGTACGCAGTATTTT
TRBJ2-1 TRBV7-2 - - CASSFDRLSYNEQFF TGTGCCAGCAGCTTTGACAGGCTCTCCTACAATGAGCAGTTCTTC
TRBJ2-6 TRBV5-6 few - CASSHTISGANVLTF TGTGCCAGCAGCCACACGATCTCTGGGGCCAACGTCCTGACTTTC
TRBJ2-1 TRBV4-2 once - CASSQETGSGWFYEQFF TGTGCCAGCAGCCAAGAAACAGGGTCGGGTTGGTTCTATGAGCAGTTCTTC
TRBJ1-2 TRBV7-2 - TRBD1 CASSLQSGGNYGYTF TGTGCCAGCAGCTTACAGTCAGGGGGTAACTATGGCTACACCTTC
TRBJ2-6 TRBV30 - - CAHRRSGANVLTF TGTGCCCACAGGCGCTCTGGGGCCAACGTCCTGACTTTC
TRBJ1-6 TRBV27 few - CATRGANSPLHF TGTGCCACACGCGGTGCCAATTCACCCCTCCACTTT
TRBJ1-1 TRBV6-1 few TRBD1 CAPREWGQGAEAFF TGTGCCCCACGTGAGTGGGGACAGGGGGCTGAAGCTTTCTTT
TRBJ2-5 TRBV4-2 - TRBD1 CASSRGGQGSETQYF TGTGCCAGCAGCCGTGGGGGACAGGGTTCCGAGACCCAGTACTTC
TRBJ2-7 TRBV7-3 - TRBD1 CASSLGGQGDYEQYF TGTGCCAGCAGCTTAGGGGGACAGGGAGACTACGAGCAGTACTTC
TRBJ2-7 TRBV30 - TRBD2 CAWATSGTYEQYF TGTGCCTGGGCGACTAGCGGAACCTACGAGCAGTACTTC
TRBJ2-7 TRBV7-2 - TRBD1 CASSRGGQGANEQYF TGTGCCAGCAGCCGTGGGGGACAGGGGGCCAACGAGCAGTACTTC
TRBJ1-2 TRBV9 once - CASSVRREGGYTF TGTGCCAGCAGCGTACGCAGGGAAGGAGGCTACACCTTC
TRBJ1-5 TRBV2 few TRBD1 CASSAGQGNQPQHF TGTGCCAGCAGTGCGGGACAGGGGAATCAGCCCCAGCATTTT
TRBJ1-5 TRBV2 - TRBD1 CASSETGFNQPQHF TGTGCCAGCAGCGAGACAGGGTTCAATCAGCCCCAGCATTTT
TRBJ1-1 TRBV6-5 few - CASSYSPWGGTTEAFF TGTGCCAGCAGTTACTCGCCCTGGGGAGGGACCACTGAAGCTTTCTTT
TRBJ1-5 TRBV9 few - CASSPGGGRQPQHF TGTGCCAGCAGCCCTGGGGGGGGAAGGCAGCCCCAGCATTTT
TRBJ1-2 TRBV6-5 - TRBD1 CASSYRRTGEGYTF TGTGCCAGCAGTTACCGAAGGACAGGTGAAGGCTACACCTTC
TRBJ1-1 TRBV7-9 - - CASSPRGIDTEAFF TGTGCCAGCAGCCCGAGGGGGATAGACACTGAAGCTTTCTTT
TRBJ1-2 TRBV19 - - CASSIDPGRGYTF TGTGCCAGTAGTATAGATCCAGGGCGAGGCTACACCTTC
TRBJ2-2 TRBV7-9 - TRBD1 CASSWGTGGTGELFF TGTGCCAGCAGCTGGGGGACAGGGGGCACCGGGGAGCTGTTTTTT